The 16 T cell receptor beta chains in this list originate from one sample, sequenced in a study of T cell changes during pregnancy in multiple sclerosis. Sequenced by immunoSEQ multiplex PCR; TCRdb stores in-frame clones only, minus some. Among roughly 110,000 clones, about 89% were seen once, and the ten largest hold less than 2%. The sample consisted of peripheral blood, taken before pregnancy. The receptors derive from a female donor with multiple sclerosis, enrolled in a pregnancy study.

The table lists this clone with a count of one. CDR3 residues: CASWTGSSYNEQFF. The CDR3 region has the DNA TGTGCCAGCTGGACAGGTAGCTCCTACAATGAGCAGTTCTTC. The V and J genes are TRBV5-4 and TRBJ2-1, with TRBD1 identical over 7 bases. Trimming removed 7 bases from V and 0 bases from J; junction bases left unmatched: 4. The length of the CDR3 is 14 residues. The germline CDR1 and CDR2 sequences are SGHNT and YYREEE (reference sequence).

This chain connects TRBV10-3 to TRBJ2-2; TRBD1 matches 7 bases. Trimming at V came to 4 bases and at J to 0 bases, leaving 5 bases not matched to a gene. The CDR3 length is 16 residues. CDR1 is ENHRY and CDR2 is SYGVKD in the germline V gene. The chain's CDR3 is CAISVTQGTNTGELFF. Here the CDR3 DNA reads TGTGCCATCAGTGTGACACAGGGGACGAACACCGGGGAGCTGTTTTTT.

Comment on this clone: At one end the junction does not follow the germline gene, possibly because of a read error. The chain has TRBV5-1 and TRBJ2-5; no firm D call. The germline CDR1 and CDR2 sequences are SGHRS and YFSETQ. CDR3 length equals 15 residues. CDR3 in DNA: TGCGCCAGCAGCCACACTACCCCCGACCAGGAGACCCAGTACTTC. Translated, it gives CASSHTTPDQETQYF.

This chain joins TRBV21-1 and TRBJ2-4; the D call in the table, TRBD2, was not verified against the DNA. TRBV21-1 is designated a pseudogene. This CDR3 has 11 amino acids. The CDR3 loop is CASSNVDIQYF. The DNA for the CDR3 is TGTGCCAGCAGCAATGTCGACATTCAGTACTTC.

The CDR3 coding sequence is TGTGCCAGCAGACCGAGGACAGCTGGGGCCAACGTCCTGACTTTC. Its protein product is CASRPRTAGANVLTF. The rearrangement links TRBV28 to TRBJ2-6, with a tentative D call TRBD1 (6 bases). The V gene's germline CDR1 is MDHEN and CDR2 SYDVKM. CDR3 length equals 15 residues. V was shortened by 6 bases and J by 2 bases, with 11 bases between the two germline ends.

As concerns this clone: A read error may produce the germline difference seen at one junction end. V gene TRBV27 combines with J gene TRBJ2-1; TRBD2 aligns across 12 bases. The germline CDR1 and CDR2 sequences are MNHEY and SMNVEV (reference sequence). This CDR3 contains 15 residues. The CDR3 loop reads CASSLLAGGYTEQFF. CDR3 coding DNA: TGTGCCAGCAGTTTACTAGCGGGAGGGTACACTGAGCAGTTCTTC.

The chain recombines TRBV7-8 with TRBJ2-5; TRBD1 aligns across 7 bases. Germline V gene sequence: CDR1 SGHVS, CDR2 FQNEAQ. J was trimmed by 2 bases and V by 1 base; bases with no gene match: 4. This CDR3 has 15 amino acids. The DNA of the CDR3 is TGTGCCAGCAGCTTAGAGCAGGGGGTACAAGAGACCCAGTACTTC. It encodes CASSLEQGVQETQYF.

The rearrangement joins TRBV28 to TRBJ2-5; TRBD1 agrees at 8 bases. CDR1 and CDR2 (germline): MDHEN, SYDVKM. Germline trimming cut 4 bases from V and 3 bases from J; bases unmatched to any gene: 7. The CDR3 length is 15 residues. For the CDR3, the DNA is TGTGCCAGCAGTTCGGGCAGGGGGCCGAAAGAGACCCAGTACTTC. Amino acids: CASSSGRGPKETQYF.

V is TRBV9 and J is TRBJ2-5; TRBD1 aligns across 7 bases. Trimming at V came to 0 bases and at J to 5 bases, leaving 10 bases not matched to a gene. CDR1 and CDR2 (germline): SGDLS, YYNGEE. The CDR3 is 16 residues long. The CDR3 DNA reads TGTGCCAGCAGCGTAGTCGCAGGGGGAATGCGGGAGACCCAGTACTTC. As protein: CASSVVAGGMRETQYF.

The rearrangement links TRBV11-3 to TRBJ1-6; 7 bases map to TRBD1. Germline assignment: CDR1 SGHNT and CDR2 YENEEA. The CDR3 is made up of 14 amino acids. Trimming cost V 8 bases and J 6 bases; bases outside gene matches: 7. Here the CDR3 DNA reads TGTGCCAGCGCGGGTAACAGGGGTAATTCACCCCTCCACTTT. Protein sequence: CASAGNRGNSPLHF.

The rearrangement links TRBV30 to TRBJ1-1, with D unresolved. This CDR3 has 13 amino acids. CDR1 and CDR2 from the germline V gene are GTSNPN and SVGIG (reference sequence). V lost 2 bases, J lost 3 bases, and 10 bases lay in between. CDR3 nucleotides: TGTGCCTGGAGTACATACCTCTACACTGAAGCTTTCTTT. Translation: CAWSTYLYTEAFF.

This chain uses TRBV27 with TRBJ2-5, with 7 nucleotides matching TRBD2. Losses at the gene ends were 5 bases for V and 1 base for J; bases not matched to a gene: 10. Per germline, CDR1 MNHEY and CDR2 SMNVEV (reference sequence). The CDR3 spans 16 residues. The CDR3 region has the DNA TGTGCCAGCAGTCACCTGGTATGGGGGGGCCAAGAGACCCAGTACTTC. Its protein product is CASSHLVWGGQETQYF.

V usage is TRBV7-3 and J usage is TRBJ2-7; D may be TRBD2 (6 bases). V was clipped by 3 bases and J by 4 bases, with 10 bases between them. Germline V lookup: CDR1 SGHTA, CDR2 FQGTGA. The CDR3 length is 13 residues. As DNA, the CDR3 is TGTGCCAGCAGCTTGGGACTTGGGTACGAGCAGTACTTC. Translation gives CASSLGLGYEQYF.

This chain links TRBV6-1 with TRBJ2-1; 10 bases agree with TRBD2. Per germline, CDR1 MNHNS and CDR2 SASEGT. The CDR3 runs 15 residues. Losses at the gene ends were 6 bases for V and 4 bases for J; bases not matched to a gene: 6. CDR3 DNA: TGTGCCAGCAGGCCGACTAGCGGGCTATACAATGAGCAGTTCTTC. This sequence encodes CASRPTSGLYNEQFF.

Only one count was recorded for this clone. The V and J genes are TRBV6-1 and TRBJ1-1; perhaps TRBD1 as D (5 bases). Trimming took 3 bases from V and 11 from J, leaving 13 bases between them. The CDR3 extends over 12 amino acids. Germline V lookup: CDR1 MNHNS, CDR2 SASEGT. This chain's CDR3 is CASSDPGFRAFF. As DNA, the CDR3 is TGTGCCAGCAGTGACCCAGGGTTTCGGGCTTTCTTT.

This clone has a single count. V gene TRBV27 combines with J gene TRBJ1-2; the D gene is possibly TRBD1 (5 bases). Germline V gene sequence: CDR1 MNHEY, CDR2 SMNVEV (reference sequence). The CDR3 contains 15 residues. V was cut by 8 bases and J by 7 bases, with 23 bases left in between. CDR3 DNA: TGTGCCAGCCGGAAACCCGCAACGGGGGAGGGTGGCTACACCTTC. This codes for CASRKPATGEGGYTF.